Listed below are T cell receptor beta chains from one sample, sequenced in a study of Tregs in tolerant kidney transplant recipients. Clones were read by immunoSEQ multiplex PCR, and TCRdb kept only the in-frame ones, dropping some. The top ten clones hold 0.46% of a sample with 85,000 to 100,000 clones, under 95% of them seen once. Sequencing was performed on CD4+ T cells from blood, taken before the transplant. The receptors were sampled from a human donor who received a combined kidney and bone marrow transplant. The CDR3 runs from the conserved cysteine through the conserved F or W.

V gene: TRBV2; J gene: TRBJ2-2; CDR3 protein: CAGQGLYTGELFF
V gene: TRBV5-1; J gene: TRBJ2-3; CDR3 protein: CASSALTSGGSDTQYF
V gene: TRBV7-9; J gene: TRBJ1-4; CDR3 protein: CASSFGQSLSEKLFF
V gene: TRBV30; J gene: TRBJ2-5; CDR3 protein: CAWIGHNLGTQYF
V gene: TRBV18; J gene: TRBJ2-5; CDR3 protein: CASSARGPGGETQYF
V gene: TRBV18; J gene: TRBJ1-1; CDR3 protein: CASSLLDRGATEAFF
V gene: TRBV11-2; J gene: TRBJ2-7; CDR3 protein: CASSPPIRLPYEQYF
V gene: TRBV28; J gene: TRBJ2-5; CDR3 protein: CASKVGGTQYF
V gene: TRBV28; J gene: TRBJ2-2; CDR3 protein: CASSLTGVAGELFF
V gene: TRBV18; J gene: TRBJ2-1; CDR3 protein: CASSPPRYNEQFF
V gene: TRBV15; J gene: TRBJ1-1; CDR3 protein: CATSRRGTEAFF
V gene: TRBV11-3; J gene: TRBJ2-5; CDR3 protein: CASSSVGGGQETQYF
V gene: TRBV6-6; J gene: TRBJ1-2; CDR3 protein: CASSQDRTGGYTF
V gene: TRBV11-2; J gene: -; CDR3 protein: CASSQTVRFYEQYF
V gene: TRBV6-5; J gene: TRBJ2-1; CDR3 protein: CASSRPGKAYNEQFF
V gene: TRBV2; J gene: TRBJ2-7; CDR3 protein: CASREDRSSYEQYF
V gene: TRBV11-3; J gene: TRBJ2-5; CDR3 protein: CASSQGLAGGRETQYF
V gene: TRBV5-4; J gene: TRBJ2-3; CDR3 protein: CASRGRASGPGTQYF
V gene: TRBV10-3; J gene: TRBJ1-5; CDR3 protein: CAVRTGNQPQHF
V gene: TRBV7-2; J gene: TRBJ2-3; CDR3 protein: CASSFLWGTGTTDTQYF
V gene: TRBV7-2; J gene: TRBJ2-2; CDR3 protein: CASSFGTGSTGELFF
V gene: TRBV28; J gene: TRBJ1-6; CDR3 protein: CASSLASVLSPLHF
V gene: TRBV2; J gene: TRBJ2-7; CDR3 protein: CASSRDRNSYEQYF
V gene: TRBV15; J gene: TRBJ1-2; CDR3 protein: CATSRDTVRGIGYTF
V gene: TRBV18; J gene: TRBJ2-2; CDR3 protein: CASSPWIRGTGELFF
V gene: TRBV27; J gene: TRBJ1-4; CDR3 protein: CASRTGTVNEKLFF
V gene: TRBV5-1; J gene: TRBJ2-2; CDR3 protein: CASSRDRGATGELFF
V gene: TRBV7-9; J gene: TRBJ1-1; CDR3 protein: CASSLRVGQHMNTEAFF
V gene: TRBV4-1; J gene: TRBJ1-5; CDR3 protein: CASSQANNLDQPQHF
V gene: TRBV6-1; J gene: TRBJ2-1; CDR3 protein: CASRGTGLYNEQFF
V gene: TRBV7-2; J gene: TRBJ2-4; CDR3 protein: CASSLAQGWDIQYF
V gene: TRBV28; J gene: TRBJ1-3; CDR3 protein: CASSNGGTPLGAFGNTIYF
V gene: TRBV7-9; J gene: TRBJ1-3; CDR3 protein: CASSPGTAGNTIYF
V gene: TRBV6-1; J gene: TRBJ1-2; CDR3 protein: CASSEAMGGAYGYTF
V gene: TRBV19; J gene: TRBJ1-2; CDR3 protein: CASSPFKPRVKKLGGYTF
V gene: TRBV5-1; J gene: TRBJ2-5; CDR3 protein: CASSLLRGEQYF
V gene: TRBV7-2; J gene: TRBJ1-2; CDR3 protein: CASSPWGGRQGHGYTF
V gene: TRBV5-1; J gene: TRBJ2-3; CDR3 protein: CASSAWAGGDTQYF
V gene: TRBV2; J gene: TRBJ2-1; CDR3 protein: CASSVSPYNEQFF
V gene: TRBV10-3; J gene: TRBJ2-5; CDR3 protein: CAISESVRGWETQYF
V gene: TRBV28; J gene: TRBJ2-3; CDR3 protein: CASSFGLAGDSTDTQYF
V gene: TRBV12-5; J gene: TRBJ2-1; CDR3 protein: CASGFDEQFF
V gene: TRBV19; J gene: TRBJ1-5; CDR3 protein: CASTDRVYQPQHF
V gene: TRBV29-1; J gene: TRBJ1-2; CDR3 protein: CSCSHGNYYGYTF
V gene: TRBV4-3; J gene: TRBJ1-2; CDR3 protein: CASSHEVRTNYGYTF
V gene: TRBV18; J gene: TRBJ1-1; CDR3 protein: CASSPFARERTEAFF
V gene: TRBV7-2; J gene: TRBJ2-5; CDR3 protein: CASSLVLGGGGEGETQYF
V gene: TRBV28; J gene: TRBJ2-5; CDR3 protein: CASKDGGGETQYF
V gene: TRBV7-2; J gene: TRBJ2-7; CDR3 protein: CASSLTSGTGEQYF
V gene: TRBV5-4; J gene: TRBJ2-7; CDR3 protein: CASREGQTYEQYF
V gene: TRBV7-2; J gene: TRBJ1-5; CDR3 protein: CASSLAKNQPQHF
V gene: TRBV7-3; J gene: TRBJ2-1; CDR3 protein: CASSLSSGTSSYNEQFF
V gene: TRBV9; J gene: TRBJ2-3; CDR3 protein: CASSVLPGGPGTDTQYF
V gene: TRBV5-4; J gene: TRBJ1-2; CDR3 protein: CASSLVGTGYGYTF
V gene: TRBV5-1; J gene: TRBJ2-3; CDR3 protein: CASSLAPGSGTDTQYF
V gene: TRBV19; J gene: TRBJ1-5; CDR3 protein: CASSWDRDNQPQHF
V gene: TRBV6-4; J gene: TRBJ2-1; CDR3 protein: CASIPSGRAGPNNEQFF
V gene: TRBV7-7; J gene: TRBJ2-1; CDR3 protein: CASSLDLRGDEQFF